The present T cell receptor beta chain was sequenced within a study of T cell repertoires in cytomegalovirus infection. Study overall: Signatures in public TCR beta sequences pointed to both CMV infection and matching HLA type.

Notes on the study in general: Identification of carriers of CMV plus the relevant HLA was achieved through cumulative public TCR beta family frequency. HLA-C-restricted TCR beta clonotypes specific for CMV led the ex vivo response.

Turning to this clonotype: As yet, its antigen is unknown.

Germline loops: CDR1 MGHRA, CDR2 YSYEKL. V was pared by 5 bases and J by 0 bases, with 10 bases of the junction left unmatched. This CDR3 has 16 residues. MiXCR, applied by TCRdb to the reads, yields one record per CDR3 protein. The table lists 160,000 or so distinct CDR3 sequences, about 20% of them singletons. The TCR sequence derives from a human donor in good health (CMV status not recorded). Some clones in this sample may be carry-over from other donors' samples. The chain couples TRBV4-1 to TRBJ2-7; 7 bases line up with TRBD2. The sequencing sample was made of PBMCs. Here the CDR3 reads CASSLGSGVVSYEQYF. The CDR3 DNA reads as TGCGCCAGCAGCTTGGGGAGCGGGGTTGTCTCCTACGAGCAGTACTTC.